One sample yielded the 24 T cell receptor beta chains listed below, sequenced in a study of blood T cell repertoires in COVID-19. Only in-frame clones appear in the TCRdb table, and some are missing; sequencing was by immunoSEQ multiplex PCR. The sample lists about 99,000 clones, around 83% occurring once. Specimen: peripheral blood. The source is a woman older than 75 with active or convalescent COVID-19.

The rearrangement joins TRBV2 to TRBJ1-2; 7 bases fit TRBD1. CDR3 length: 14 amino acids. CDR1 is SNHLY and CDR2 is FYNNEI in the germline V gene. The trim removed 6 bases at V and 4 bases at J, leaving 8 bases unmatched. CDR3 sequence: CASRGGGQLYGYTF. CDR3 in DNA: TGTGCCAGCAGAGGTGGGGGACAGCTCTATGGCTACACCTTC.

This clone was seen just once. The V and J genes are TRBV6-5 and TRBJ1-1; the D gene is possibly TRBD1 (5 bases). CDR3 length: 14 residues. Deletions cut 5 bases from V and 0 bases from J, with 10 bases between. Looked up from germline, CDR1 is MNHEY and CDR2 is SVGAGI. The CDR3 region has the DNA TGTGCCAGCAGTCGGGACTTGCTGAACACTGAAGCTTTCTTT. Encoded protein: CASSRDLLNTEAFF.

CDR3 sequence: CAIKGEDSEKLFF. Here the CDR3 DNA reads TGTGCCATCAAAGGGGAGGATAGTGAAAAACTGTTTTTT. The chain couples TRBV10-3 to TRBJ1-4, with a possible D match to TRBD1 (5 bases). Germline lookup yields CDR1 ENHRY and CDR2 SYGVKD. Trimming removed 7 bases from V and 7 bases from J, with 13 bases in between. This CDR3 spans 13 amino acids.

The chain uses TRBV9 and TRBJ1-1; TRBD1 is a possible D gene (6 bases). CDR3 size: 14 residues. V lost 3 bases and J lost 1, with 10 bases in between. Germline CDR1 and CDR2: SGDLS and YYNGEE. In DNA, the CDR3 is TGTGCCAGCAGCGCATTGACAGGGAACACTGAAGCTTTCTTT. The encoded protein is CASSALTGNTEAFF.

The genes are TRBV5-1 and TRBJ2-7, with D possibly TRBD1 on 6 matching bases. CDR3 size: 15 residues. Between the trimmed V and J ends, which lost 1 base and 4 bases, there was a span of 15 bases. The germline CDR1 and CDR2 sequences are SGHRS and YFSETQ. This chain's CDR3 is CASSLRQDSIYEQYF. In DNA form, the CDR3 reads TGCGCCAGCAGCTTGCGACAGGATTCCATTTACGAGCAGTACTTC.

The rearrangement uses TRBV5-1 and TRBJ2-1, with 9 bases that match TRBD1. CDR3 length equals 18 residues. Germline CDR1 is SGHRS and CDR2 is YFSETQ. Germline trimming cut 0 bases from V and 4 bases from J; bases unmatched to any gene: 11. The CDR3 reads CASSLGSSDRGLYNEQFF. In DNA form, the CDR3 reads TGCGCCAGCAGCTTGGGTTCGTCGGACAGGGGATTATACAATGAGCAGTTCTTC. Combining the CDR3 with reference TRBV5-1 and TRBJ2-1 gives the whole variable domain KAGVTQTPRYLIKTRGQQVTLSCSPISGHRSVSWYQQTPGQGLQFLFEYFSETQRNKGNFPGRFSGRQFSNSRSEMNVSTLELGDSALYLCASSLGSSDRGLYNEQFFGPGTRLTVL.

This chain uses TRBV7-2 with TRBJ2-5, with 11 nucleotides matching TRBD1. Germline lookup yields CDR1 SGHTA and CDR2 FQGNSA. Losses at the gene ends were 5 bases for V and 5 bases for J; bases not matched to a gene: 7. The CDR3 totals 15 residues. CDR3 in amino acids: CASSTRTGGDETQYF. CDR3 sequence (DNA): TGTGCCAGCAGCACCCGGACAGGGGGCGATGAGACCCAGTACTTC.

Here the CDR3 reads CASSFGTTNTEAFF. The CDR3 DNA is TGCGCCAGCAGCTTCGGGACAACGAACACTGAAGCTTTCTTT. The chain links TRBV5-1 to TRBJ1-1; TRBD1 might be the D (6 bases). Germline V gene sequence: CDR1 SGHRS, CDR2 YFSETQ. This CDR3 region has 14 residues. With 2 bases removed from V and 1 base from J, the gap between germline ends came to 9 bases.

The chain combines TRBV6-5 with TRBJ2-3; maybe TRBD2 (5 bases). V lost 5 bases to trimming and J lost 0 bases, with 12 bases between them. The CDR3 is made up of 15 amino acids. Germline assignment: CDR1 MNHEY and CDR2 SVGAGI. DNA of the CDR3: TGTGCCAGCAGTCTGACTACTCTTAGCACAGATACGCAGTATTTT. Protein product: CASSLTTLSTDTQYF.

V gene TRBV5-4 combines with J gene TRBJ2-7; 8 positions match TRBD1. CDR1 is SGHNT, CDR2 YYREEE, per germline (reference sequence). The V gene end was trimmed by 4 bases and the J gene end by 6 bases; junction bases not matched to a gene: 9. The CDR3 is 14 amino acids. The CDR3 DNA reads TGTGCCAGCAGCAAAGGGAGACAGGGGAGCGAGCAGTACTTC. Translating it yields CASSKGRQGSEQYF.

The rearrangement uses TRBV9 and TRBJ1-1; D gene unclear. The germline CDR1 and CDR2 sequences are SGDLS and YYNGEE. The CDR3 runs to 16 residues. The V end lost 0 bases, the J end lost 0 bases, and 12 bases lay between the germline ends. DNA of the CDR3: TGTGCCAGCAGCGTAGTAGCGACACCCATGAACACTGAAGCTTTCTTT. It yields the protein CASSVVATPMNTEAFF.

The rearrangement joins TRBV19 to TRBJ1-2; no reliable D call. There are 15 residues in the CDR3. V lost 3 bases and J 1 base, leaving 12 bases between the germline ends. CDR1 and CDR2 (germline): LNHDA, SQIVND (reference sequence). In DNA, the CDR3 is TGTGCCAGTAGTATCTCGCAGGAAGTTAACTATGGCTACACCTTC. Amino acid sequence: CASSISQEVNYGYTF. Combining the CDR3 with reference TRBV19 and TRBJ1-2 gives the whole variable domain DGGITQSPKYLFRKEGQNVTLSCEQNLNHDAMYWYRQDPGQGLRLIYYSQIVNDFQKGDIAEGYSVSREKKESFPLTVTSAQKNPTAFYLCASSISQEVNYGYTFGSGTRLTVV.

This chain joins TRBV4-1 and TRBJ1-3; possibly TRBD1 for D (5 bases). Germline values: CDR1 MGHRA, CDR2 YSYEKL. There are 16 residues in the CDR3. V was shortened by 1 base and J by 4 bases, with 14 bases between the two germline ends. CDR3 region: CASSQGGTPGGNTIYF. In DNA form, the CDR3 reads TGCGCCAGCAGCCAAGGGGGCACCCCTGGGGGAAACACCATATATTTT.

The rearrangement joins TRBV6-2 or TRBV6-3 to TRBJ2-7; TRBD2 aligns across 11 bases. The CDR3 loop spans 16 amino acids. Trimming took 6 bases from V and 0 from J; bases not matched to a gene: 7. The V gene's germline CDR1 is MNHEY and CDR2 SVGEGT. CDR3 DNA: TGTGCCAGCAGCTCCGGGACTAGCGGCCCCTCCTACGAGCAGTACTTC. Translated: CASSSGTSGPSYEQYF.

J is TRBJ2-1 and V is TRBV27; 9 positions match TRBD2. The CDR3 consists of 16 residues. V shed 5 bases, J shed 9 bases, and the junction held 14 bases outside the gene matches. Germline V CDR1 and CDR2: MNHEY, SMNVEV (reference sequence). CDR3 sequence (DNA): TGTGCCAGCAGTCCGGGGGTGCGGGAGGGACTAGGTGAGCAGTTCTTC. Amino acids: CASSPGVREGLGEQFF.

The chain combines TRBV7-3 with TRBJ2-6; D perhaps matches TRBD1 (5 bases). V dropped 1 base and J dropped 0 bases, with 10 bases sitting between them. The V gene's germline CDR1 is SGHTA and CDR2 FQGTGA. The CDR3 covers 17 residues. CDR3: CASSLRGSLSGANVLTF. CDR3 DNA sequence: TGTGCCAGCAGCTTAAGGGGCAGCCTCTCTGGGGCCAACGTCCTGACTTTC. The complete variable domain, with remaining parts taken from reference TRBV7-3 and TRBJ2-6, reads GAGVSQTPSNKVTEKGKYVELRCDPISGHTALYWYRQSLGQGPEFLIYFQGTGAADDSGLPNDRFFAVRPEGSVSTLKIQRTERGDSAVYLCASSLRGSLSGANVLTFGAGSRLTVL.

For the CDR3, the DNA is TGTGCCAGCAGCCTGCTGACTAGCGGGGGGCACAACACCGGGGAGCTGTTTTTT. Protein: CASSLLTSGGHNTGELFF. The genes are TRBV5-5 and TRBJ2-2, with 13 bases lining up with TRBD2. With 4 bases clipped from V and 2 bases from J, the junction kept 8 bases outside the gene matches. From germline, CDR1 is SGHKS and CDR2 YYEKEE (reference sequence). This CDR3 contains 18 residues.

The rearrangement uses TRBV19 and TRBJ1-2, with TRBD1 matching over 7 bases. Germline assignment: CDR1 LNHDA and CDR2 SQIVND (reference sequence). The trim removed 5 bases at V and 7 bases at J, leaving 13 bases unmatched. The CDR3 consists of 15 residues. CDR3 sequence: CASSASTGLGAGYTF. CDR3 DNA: TGTGCCAGTAGTGCCTCGACAGGGCTCGGAGCTGGCTACACCTTC.

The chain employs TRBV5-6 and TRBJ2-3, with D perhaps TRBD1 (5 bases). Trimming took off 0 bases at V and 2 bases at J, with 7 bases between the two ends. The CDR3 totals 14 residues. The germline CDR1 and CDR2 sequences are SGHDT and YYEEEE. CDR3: CASSLGRATDTQYF. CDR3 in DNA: TGTGCCAGCAGCTTGGGCAGGGCCACAGATACGCAGTATTTT.

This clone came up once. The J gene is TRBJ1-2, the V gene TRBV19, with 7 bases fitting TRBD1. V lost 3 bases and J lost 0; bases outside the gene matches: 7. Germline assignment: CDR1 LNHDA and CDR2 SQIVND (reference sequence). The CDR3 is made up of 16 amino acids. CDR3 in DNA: TGTGCCAGTAGTATGACCGGGACAGCGGCTAACTATGGCTACACCTTC. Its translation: CASSMTGTAANYGYTF.

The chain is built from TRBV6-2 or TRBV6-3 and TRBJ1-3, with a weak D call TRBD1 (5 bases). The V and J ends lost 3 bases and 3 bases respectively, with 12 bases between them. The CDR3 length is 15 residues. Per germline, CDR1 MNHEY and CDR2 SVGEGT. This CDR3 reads CASSYRGTDGNTIYF. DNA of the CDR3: TGTGCCAGCAGTTATCGGGGGACGGATGGAAACACCATATATTTT.

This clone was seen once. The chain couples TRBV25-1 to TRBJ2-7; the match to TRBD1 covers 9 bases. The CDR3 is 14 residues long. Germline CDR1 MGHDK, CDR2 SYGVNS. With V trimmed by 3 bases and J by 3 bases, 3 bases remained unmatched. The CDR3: CASSDTGQGYEQYF. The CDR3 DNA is TGTGCCAGCAGTGATACGGGACAGGGCTACGAGCAGTACTTC.

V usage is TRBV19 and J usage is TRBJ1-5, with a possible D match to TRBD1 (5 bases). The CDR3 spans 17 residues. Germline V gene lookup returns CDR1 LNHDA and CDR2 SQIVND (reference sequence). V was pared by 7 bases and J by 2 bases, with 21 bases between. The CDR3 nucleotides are TGTGCCAGTAACCGGGGGACGGGGGACCGTGGCAATCAGCCCCAGCATTTT. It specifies CASNRGTGDRGNQPQHF.

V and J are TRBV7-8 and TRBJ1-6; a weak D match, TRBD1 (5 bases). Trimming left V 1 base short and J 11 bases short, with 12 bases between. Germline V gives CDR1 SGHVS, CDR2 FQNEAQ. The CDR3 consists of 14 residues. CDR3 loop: CASSLDRTKTPLHF. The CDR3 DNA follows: TGTGCCAGCAGCTTAGACAGGACGAAGACACCCCTCCACTTT.